The 31 T cell receptor beta chains below all came from one sample that was sequenced in a study of cytomegalovirus exposure and HLA in healthy donors. 60 Vbeta and 13 Jbeta primers were used in PCR. The assay was immunoSEQ multiplex PCR, and TCRdb's table has in-frame clones only and misses some. In the table there are approximately 190,000 clones, over 70% of which are singletons. Sequenced: PBMCs. These receptors all stem from a man aged 30 to 39 in good health and CMV-seronegative.

J is TRBJ1-2 and V is TRBV5-1, with D hard to call. Germline CDR1 is SGHRS and CDR2 is YFSETQ. The CDR3 contains 13 residues. V was cut by 2 bases and J by 5 bases, with 10 bases left in between. The CDR3 DNA reads as TGCGCCAGCAGCTTACGGGAACCTTATGGCTACACCTTC. Its translation: CASSLREPYGYTF.

Worth noting for this clone: At one end the junction does not follow the germline gene, possibly because of a read error. This rearrangement joins TRBV7-9 to TRBJ1-1; TRBD1 aligns across 8 bases. The CDR3 is 16 residues long. CDR1 is SEHNR and CDR2 is FQNEAQ in the germline V gene (reference sequence). The CDR3 is CSSSFSGGFRDTEAFF. DNA of the CDR3: TGTTCCAGCAGCTTTTCAGGGGGCTTCAGGGACACTGAAGCTTTCTTT.

V is TRBV18 and J is TRBJ2-2; no definite D call. CDR1 is KGHSH and CDR2 is LQKENI in the germline V gene. There are 14 residues in the CDR3. Trimming cost V 1 base and J 2 bases, with 5 bases left between them. The CDR3 nucleotides read TGTGCCAGCTCACCACGGAGTAACACCGGGGAGCTGTTTTTT. Protein: CASSPRSNTGELFF.

This clone was seen only a few times. V and J are TRBV4-3 and TRBJ1-1, with unresolved D. CDR1 is LGHNA and CDR2 is YSLEER in the germline V gene. With 1 base removed from V and 1 base from J, the gap between germline ends came to 10 bases. CDR3 length: 15 amino acids. CDR3 sequence: CASSQGEAENTEAFF. CDR3 bases: TGCGCCAGCAGCCAAGGAGAGGCGGAGAACACTGAAGCTTTCTTT.

The CDR3 spells CASRIGLAETGELFF. CDR3 sequence (DNA): TGTGCCAGCAGAATCGGACTAGCGGAAACCGGGGAGCTGTTTTTT. The chain is built from TRBV6-6 and TRBJ2-2; TRBD2 aligns across 10 bases. This CDR3 comprises 15 residues. Germline CDR1 reads MNHNY; CDR2 reads SVGAGI (reference sequence). V trimming: 6 bases; J trimming: 5 bases; junction bases outside the gene matches: 6.

This chain connects TRBV5-6 to TRBJ2-3; the match to TRBD2 covers 10 bases. Per germline, CDR1 SGHDT and CDR2 YYEEEE. The V gene end was trimmed by 4 bases and the J gene end by 4 bases; junction bases not matched to a gene: 6. The CDR3 consists of 15 residues. The CDR3 nucleotides are TGTGCCAGCAGCACAACTAGCGGGGTGCCAGATACGCAGTATTTT. Its translation: CASSTTSGVPDTQYF.

The gene calls are TRBV27 and TRBJ2-1; 7 positions agree with TRBD2. From germline, CDR1 is MNHEY and CDR2 SMNVEV (reference sequence). The CDR3 loop spans 18 amino acids. The J segment lost 2 bases and the V segment lost 2 bases, leaving 12 bases of the junction unmatched. The CDR3, as DNA: TGTGCCAGCAGTTTAGGGGGGTGGTGGGGGGGGACCTACAATGAGCAGTTCTTC. As protein: CASSLGGWWGGTYNEQFF.

The chain links TRBV27 to TRBJ1-5, with 8 nucleotides matching TRBD1. The J segment lost 6 bases and the V segment lost 4 bases, leaving 2 bases of the junction unmatched. CDR1 MNHEY and CDR2 SMNVEV come from the germline V gene (reference sequence). This CDR3 is built from 13 residues. The CDR3 nucleotides are TGTGCCAGCAGTTCCCAGGGGGCTCAGCCCCAGCATTTT. This gives the protein CASSSQGAQPQHF.

The rearrangement joins TRBV9 to TRBJ2-3; perhaps TRBD2 as D (5 bases). V was shortened by 4 bases and J by 5 bases, with 11 bases between the two germline ends. The CDR3 has 13 residues. The germline V gene has CDR1 SGDLS and CDR2 YYNGEE. CDR3 sequence (DNA): TGTGCCAGCAGCTCTAGCCGTTTAGATACGCAGTATTTT. Its translation: CASSSSRLDTQYF.

V is TRBV2 and J is TRBJ2-7; weak D call: TRBD1 (6 bases). Trimming pared 1 base from V and 3 bases from J, leaving 10 bases between. The germline V gene has CDR1 SNHLY and CDR2 FYNNEI. The CDR3 totals 14 residues. CDR3 loop: CASSEEQGFYEQYF. The CDR3 nucleotides read TGTGCCAGCAGTGAAGAACAGGGATTCTACGAGCAGTACTTC.

V gene TRBV7-9 combines with J gene TRBJ1-4; 8 bases are a match to TRBD1. The CDR3 runs 15 residues. Germline assignment: CDR1 SEHNR and CDR2 FQNEAQ (reference sequence). With 5 bases clipped from V and 4 bases from J, the junction kept 6 bases outside the gene matches. This CDR3 is CASSAYRGFNEKLFF. The DNA of the CDR3 is TGTGCCAGCAGCGCCTACAGGGGGTTTAATGAAAAACTGTTTTTT.

The sample holds one count of this clone. V and J are TRBV7-2 and TRBJ2-1; TRBD1 might be the D (7 bases). This CDR3 has 15 amino acids. Trimming took off 3 bases at V and 5 bases at J, with 14 bases between the two ends. Germline V gene lookup returns CDR1 SGHTA and CDR2 FQGNSA. The CDR3 loop reads CASSLGQGGNNEQFF. Here the CDR3 DNA reads TGTGCCAGCAGCTTGGGGCAGGGGGGTAACAATGAGCAGTTCTTC.

This sequence joins TRBV19 and TRBJ2-6, with D perhaps matching TRBD1 (6 bases). CDR3 length: 19 amino acids. The V end lost 7 bases, the J end lost 4 bases, and 26 bases lay between the germline ends. CDR1 LNHDA and CDR2 SQIVND come from the germline V gene (reference sequence). The CDR3 bases are TGTGCCAGTACACCCCACGGGGCAGGGGCCCAACAGGGGGCCAACGTCCTGACTTTC. This gives the protein CASTPHGAGAQQGANVLTF.

This clone was observed once. The chain combines TRBV11-2 with TRBJ2-3; D is uncertain. This CDR3 is built from 14 residues. Germline values: CDR1 SGHAT, CDR2 FQNNGV. Trimming removed 5 bases at V and 0 bases at J, with 9 bases between. CDR3: CASSRLPSTDTQYF. Here the CDR3 DNA reads TGTGCCAGCAGCCGCCTACCTAGCACAGATACGCAGTATTTT.

The chain employs TRBV30 and TRBJ2-5; TRBD1 matches at 7 bases. The CDR3 has 15 residues. After removal of 0 bases from V and 5 bases from J, the junction contained 9 bases not matched to a gene. CDR1 GTSNPN and CDR2 SVGIG come from the germline V gene (reference sequence). In nucleotides, the CDR3 is TGTGCCTGGAGTGTCGGGGCAGGGGGTCTGGAGACCCAGTACTTC. Translation: CAWSVGAGGLETQYF. The variable domain in full, with the rest retrieved from reference TRBV30 and TRBJ2-5, is SQTIHQWPATLVQPVGSPLSLECTVEGTSNPNLYWYRQAAGRGLQLLFYSVGIGQISSEVPQNLSASRPQDRQFILSSKKLLLSDSGFYLCAWSVGAGGLETQYFGPGTRLLVL.

This chain connects TRBV5-1 to TRBJ2-6; no reliable D call. Germline-derived CDR1 and CDR2 are SGHRS and YFSETQ. V lost 0 bases and J 2 bases, leaving 6 bases between the germline ends. The CDR3 is made up of 15 amino acids. This chain's CDR3 is CASSLDTPGANVLTF. Written as DNA, the CDR3 is TGCGCCAGCAGCTTGGATACACCTGGGGCCAACGTCCTGACTTTC.

The chain links TRBV7-6 to TRBJ1-1, with 7 bases identical to TRBD1. The CDR3 runs to 15 residues. V was clipped by 1 base and J by 1 base; unmatched bases: 3. CDR1 and CDR2 (germline): SGHVS, FNYEAQ. CDR3 residues: CASSLEAGGNTEAFF. CDR3 coding DNA: TGTGCCAGCAGCTTAGAGGCAGGGGGGAACACTGAAGCTTTCTTT. Supplemented by reference TRBV7-6 and TRBJ1-1, the full variable domain reads GAGVSQSPRYKVTKRGQDVALRCDPISGHVSLYWYRQALGQGPEFLTYFNYEAQQDKSGLPNDRFSAERPEGSISTLTIQRTEQRDSAMYRCASSLEAGGNTEAFFGQGTRLTVV.

This rearrangement joins TRBV6-5 to TRBJ1-2; 7 bases are a match to TRBD1. The CDR3 runs to 12 residues. Losses at the gene ends were 6 bases for V and 8 bases for J; bases not matched to a gene: 6. The germline gives CDR1 MNHEY, CDR2 SVGAGI. The CDR3 nucleotides read TGTGCCAGCAGGCGACAGGGCAGCGGCTACACCTTC. Its protein is CASRRQGSGYTF.

The CDR3 reads CASSLGSSGSGDTQYF. The CDR3 DNA reads TGCGCCAGCAGCTTGGGGTCTAGCGGGAGTGGAGATACGCAGTATTTT. The J gene is TRBJ2-3, the V gene TRBV5-1, with TRBD2 identical over 10 bases. The CDR3 consists of 16 residues. Germline V gene lookup returns CDR1 SGHRS and CDR2 YFSETQ. The junction had 6 bases not matched to a gene; V was cut back by 0 bases and J by 5 bases.

V usage is TRBV27 and J usage is TRBJ2-7; weak D call: TRBD1 (5 bases). Trimming took 5 bases from V and 2 from J, leaving 13 bases between them. CDR1 is MNHEY, CDR2 SMNVEV, per germline (reference sequence). There are 14 residues in the CDR3. CDR3 sequence: CASSLTGFTYEQYF. CDR3 sequence (DNA): TGTGCCAGCAGTCTCACAGGTTTTACCTACGAGCAGTACTTC.

This chain links TRBV4-3 with TRBJ2-7; 12 bases match TRBD2. The CDR3 has 16 amino acids. The ends lost 3 bases at V and 7 bases at J; junction bases unmatched: 10. CDR1 is LGHNA and CDR2 is YSLEER in the germline V gene. CDR3 coding DNA: TGCGCCAGCAGCCACGCAACTAGCGGGGGGCCATTAGAGCAGTACTTC. This sequence encodes CASSHATSGGPLEQYF.

The chain uses TRBV30 and TRBJ1-1; 7 bases align to TRBD1. Germline V CDR1 and CDR2: GTSNPN, SVGIG (reference sequence). The CDR3 totals 16 residues. V lost 0 bases to trimming and J lost 3 bases; unmatched junction nucleotides: 10. Here the CDR3 reads CAWSVLGTDLYTEAFF. As DNA, the CDR3 is TGTGCCTGGAGTGTCCTCGGGACAGACCTTTACACTGAAGCTTTCTTT.

The chain combines TRBV10-3 with TRBJ1-1, with a weak D call TRBD1 (6 bases). V was pared by 8 bases and J by 4 bases, with 14 bases between. This CDR3 is 13 amino acids long. CDR1 is ENHRY, CDR2 SYGVKD, per germline. CDR3 region: CAIGNRVGTEAFF. DNA for the CDR3: TGTGCCATCGGGAACAGGGTGGGCACTGAAGCTTTCTTT.

The chain has TRBV6-5 and TRBJ1-2; 8 bases line up with TRBD1. The CDR3 extends over 15 amino acids. Losses at the gene ends were 2 bases for V and 10 bases for J; bases not matched to a gene: 12. Germline CDR1 and CDR2: MNHEY and SVGAGI. The CDR3 loop reads CASSYGDRGSPSYTF. In nucleotides, the CDR3 is TGTGCCAGCAGTTACGGCGACAGGGGCTCCCCTTCCTACACCTTC.

The V and J genes are TRBV7-8 and TRBJ2-7, with D perhaps matching TRBD1 (6 bases). The CDR3 consists of 18 residues. V lost 2 bases to trimming and J lost 9 bases, with 29 bases between them. The germline gives CDR1 SGHVS, CDR2 FQNEAQ. CDR3 region: CASSLILLGQPDTDGQYF. The DNA for the CDR3 is TGTGCCAGCAGCTTAATACTACTCGGACAGCCTGACACTGACGGGCAGTACTTC.

The chain links TRBV2 to TRBJ2-7; TRBD2 might be the D (5 bases). This CDR3 has 12 amino acids. Germline lookup yields CDR1 SNHLY and CDR2 FYNNEI. Trimming stripped 6 bases from V and 7 bases from J, with 13 bases between. CDR3 nucleotide sequence: TGTGCCAGCAGACCGGGAATTTGGGAGCAGTACTTC. It encodes CASRPGIWEQYF.

This clone turned up a few times. The V call is TRBV5-1, the J call TRBJ2-3; D is possibly TRBD2 (5 bases). Germline V gene lookup returns CDR1 SGHRS and CDR2 YFSETQ. The CDR3 extends over 18 amino acids. The V gene lost 0 bases and the J gene lost 1 base, with 18 bases spanning the gap. CDR3 DNA: TGCGCCAGCAGCTTGGTCCCCGGGATAGGGTCGGGCACAGATACGCAGTATTTT. Amino acid sequence: CASSLVPGIGSGTDTQYF.

The rearrangement links TRBV27 to TRBJ2-3; D may be TRBD1 (5 bases). This CDR3 contains 16 residues. The germline gives CDR1 MNHEY, CDR2 SMNVEV (reference sequence). The germline V and J ends were trimmed by 3 bases and 4 bases, with 17 bases remaining between them. Here the CDR3 DNA reads TGTGCCAGCAGTTTCGCGACAGCTGTTACCCCAGATACGCAGTATTTT. Amino acids: CASSFATAVTPDTQYF.

The chain employs TRBV5-1 and TRBJ2-7, with D tentatively TRBD1 (5 bases). This CDR3 is built from 16 residues. V dropped 2 bases and J dropped 3 bases, with 18 bases sitting between them. Germline lookup yields CDR1 SGHRS and CDR2 YFSETQ. CDR3 amino acids: CASSFDLLQRGYEQYF. CDR3 DNA: TGCGCCAGCAGCTTTGATTTACTTCAAAGGGGCTACGAGCAGTACTTC.

This clone was seen only a few times. The genes are TRBV9 and TRBJ2-3, with 11 bases that match TRBD2. V was clipped by 0 bases and J by 0 bases; unmatched bases: 12. From germline, CDR1 is SGDLS and CDR2 YYNGEE. The CDR3 consists of 20 residues. Here the CDR3 reads CASSVEPSGGPVSSTDTQYF. The CDR3, as DNA: TGTGCCAGCAGCGTAGAGCCTAGCGGGGGGCCAGTATCTAGCACAGATACGCAGTATTTT. The entire variable domain, with the rest obtained from reference TRBV9 and TRBJ2-3, is as follows: DSGVTQTPKHLITATGQRVTLRCSPRSGDLSVYWYQQSLDQGLQFLIQYYNGEERAKGNILERFSAQQFPDLHSELNLSSLELGDSALYFCASSVEPSGGPVSSTDTQYFGPGTRLTVL.

In its sample, this clone was seen a few times. The chain combines TRBV29-1 with TRBJ2-4, with D unclear. Trimming stripped 4 bases from V and 1 base from J, with 11 bases between. The CDR3 length is 14 residues. The germline gives CDR1 SQVTM, CDR2 ANQGSEA. The CDR3 DNA reads TGCAGCGTTGGCAGTCTGAGGGCCAAAAACATTCAGTACTTC. Translated: CSVGSLRAKNIQYF.